The 7 T cell receptor beta chains given below trace back to one sample, sequenced in a study of control samples from healthy donors and cancer patients. Sequencing used immunoSEQ multiplex PCR; TCRdb keeps in-frame clones, though not all of them. The table has around 180,000 clones, 88% seen once; the top ten hold around 5%. The sequenced sample was blood. The receptors derive from a woman aged 25 to 45 in good health.

V gene TRBV19 combines with J gene TRBJ1-5; no clear D. Germline values: CDR1 LNHDA, CDR2 SQIVND (reference sequence). There are 16 residues in the CDR3. The V end was cut by 5 bases, the J end by 1 base, with 15 bases between. The CDR3 loop is CASSRLRAGSNQPQHF. For the CDR3, the DNA is TGTGCCAGTAGTCGTCTCCGGGCGGGGAGCAATCAGCCCCAGCATTTT.

The V call is TRBV11-3, the J call TRBJ1-4, with a weak D call TRBD1 (5 bases). V was cut by 2 bases and J by 7 bases, with 20 bases left in between. The germline gives CDR1 SGHNT, CDR2 YENEEA. The CDR3 has 17 amino acids. CDR3 sequence: CASSLKDIRGCSEKLFF. Here the CDR3 DNA reads TGTGCCAGCAGCTTAAAGGATATTCGGGGGTGCAGTGAAAAACTGTTTTTT.

The chain couples TRBV6-5 to TRBJ1-6; 8 bases are a match to TRBD1. The length of the CDR3 is 14 residues. Germline loops: CDR1 MNHEY, CDR2 SVGAGI. V dropped 7 bases and J dropped 8; count of bases not matched to a gene: 7. The DNA of the CDR3 is TGTGCCAGCACTGGACAGGGAGGCGATTCACCCCTCCACTTT. It translates to CASTGQGGDSPLHF.

J is TRBJ1-2 and V is TRBV28, with unresolved D. The CDR3 covers 15 residues. Germline V CDR1 and CDR2: MDHEN, SYDVKM. V gave up 4 bases and J gave up 0 bases, with 12 bases separating them. This chain's CDR3 is CASSSGKIANYGYTF. The CDR3 region has the DNA TGTGCCAGCAGTTCCGGGAAGATAGCTAACTATGGCTACACCTTC.

This clone has a single count. This sequence joins TRBV5-1 and TRBJ2-1, with D possibly TRBD1 on 5 matching bases. This CDR3 contains 15 residues. V lost 4 bases and J lost 0, with 11 bases in between. The germline V gene encodes CDR1 SGHRS and CDR2 YFSETQ. CDR3 nucleotides: TGCGCCAGCAGCGGAGTACAGGTCTCCTACAATGAGCAGTTCTTC. Translation: CASSGVQVSYNEQFF.

This rearrangement joins TRBV28 to TRBJ2-2; possible D gene TRBD1, 5 bases. The germline V gene encodes CDR1 MDHEN and CDR2 SYDVKM. Deletions cut 3 bases from V and 0 bases from J, with 11 bases between. There are 16 residues in the CDR3. Here the CDR3 reads CASSFSRQSNTGELFF. CDR3 DNA: TGTGCCAGCAGTTTTAGTAGACAGTCGAACACCGGGGAGCTGTTTTTT.

This clone was recorded once. The chain joins TRBV2 to TRBJ2-7; D not certain. Trimming pared 6 bases from V and 4 bases from J, leaving 10 bases between. This CDR3 spans 12 amino acids. Germline V lookup: CDR1 SNHLY, CDR2 FYNNEI. CDR3 sequence (DNA): TGTGCCAGCAGCAACGAATTTTACGAGCAGTACGTC. Its translation is CASSNEFYEQYV.